The clone carrying this TCR beta chain has only a few counts. Its antigen is not identified. The sample belongs to a study of blood T cells in healthy people across ages. Study-level points and caveats: Using unsorted PBMCs precluded a conclusive naive versus antigen-experienced comparison. Relative to aged donors, long-lived donors carried more naive CD4+ cells and displayed higher diversity. Diversity of TCR beta per million T cells declined in a roughly linear way with age.

The germline V and J ends were trimmed by 4 bases and 6 bases, with 16 bases remaining between them. CDR1 SGHTA and CDR2 FQGNSA come from the germline V gene. This CDR3 contains 14 residues. Sample-barcoded 5' priming and a J-beta primer mix drove a second PCR of 7 to 11 cycles. TCRdb called the 5' RACE reads again in MiXCR, with one record for every CDR3 protein. The sample holds around 900,000 distinct CDR3 sequences; just over 50% are singletons and the top ten take over 20%. This rearrangement joins TRBV7-2 to TRBJ2-7, with D perhaps TRBD2 (5 bases). Sequencing input: blood. The clonotype was recovered from a woman in her sixties or seventies in good health. The CDR3 coding sequence is TGTGCCAGCAGCTCCCCGGCGCGGAGCGGCGAGCAGTACTTC. This encodes CASSSPARSGEQYF. The full variable domain, its missing parts supplied by reference TRBV7-2 and TRBJ2-7, is GAGVSQSPSNKVTEKGKDVELRCDPISGHTALYWYRQSLGQGLEFLIYFQGNSAPDKSGLPSDRFSAERTGGSVSTLTIQRTQQEDSAVYLCASSSPARSGEQYFGPGTRLTVT.